What follows are 8 T cell receptor beta chains derived from one specimen sequenced in a study of cytotoxic CD8 clonotypes in ibrutinib-treated CLL. Data came from immunoSEQ multiplex PCR; TCRdb stores just in-frame clones and leaves some out. This sample carries about 130,000 clones, around four fifths of them seen once, and the ten largest clones take approximately 3.5%. The sample in question was PBMCs, obtained after 24 months of ibrutinib treatment. The receptors here all came from a human donor with chronic lymphocytic leukemia.

This clone was seen only a few times. The chain has TRBV19 and TRBJ2-2, with no clear D. With 3 bases removed from V and 3 bases from J, the gap between germline ends came to 8 bases. This CDR3 is built from 14 residues. From germline, CDR1 is LNHDA and CDR2 SQIVND (reference sequence). The CDR3 nucleotides are TGTGCCAGTAGTATCAAGGCGGACACCGGGGAGCTGTTTTTT. It codes for CASSIKADTGELFF.

The gene calls are TRBV19 and TRBJ2-2, with TRBD1 matching 9 bases. Trimming cost V 5 bases and J 1 base; bases outside gene matches: 5. The CDR3 consists of 16 residues. Looked up from germline, CDR1 is LNHDA and CDR2 is SQIVND (reference sequence). CDR3 DNA: TGTGCCAGTAGTCCCCGGGACAGGGTGAACACCGGGGAGCTGTTTTTT. Translating gives CASSPRDRVNTGELFF.

This chain uses TRBV18 with TRBJ1-5, with a tentative D call TRBD1 (6 bases). The V end lost 3 bases, the J end lost 9 bases, and 15 bases lay between the germline ends. The CDR3 is 14 residues long. Germline values: CDR1 KGHSH, CDR2 LQKENI. DNA of the CDR3: TGTGCCAGCTCACCCGGGAGGGGGGGCTGGCCCCAGCATTTT. Translating gives CASSPGRGGWPQHF.

V is TRBV4-3 and J is TRBJ2-3, with 9 nucleotides matching TRBD2. The CDR3 loop spans 17 amino acids. Losses at the gene ends were 0 bases for V and 2 bases for J; bases not matched to a gene: 6. Germline V gene data show CDR1 as LGHNA and CDR2 as YSLEER. The CDR3 spells CASSQDLLAGPTDTQYF. The CDR3 coding sequence is TGCGCCAGCAGCCAAGATCTGCTAGCGGGGCCCACAGATACGCAGTATTTT.

As for this clone: One end of the junction does not line up with germline, which may come from a read error. The chain has TRBV11-2 and TRBJ2-5; D may be TRBD1 (6 bases). The CDR3 sequence is 16 residues long. Germline CDR1 SGHAT, CDR2 FQNNGV. The CDR3 DNA is TGTGCCAGCAGCTCCGAGGACAGTTACGTCCAAGGGACCCAGTACTTC. Amino acids: CASSSEDSYVQGTQYF.

The chain employs TRBV27 and TRBJ2-1, with TRBD1 identical over 10 bases. Germline V gives CDR1 MNHEY, CDR2 SMNVEV (reference sequence). The V segment lost 8 bases and the J segment 8 bases; nucleotides outside the gene matches: 9. This CDR3 is 14 amino acids long. The DNA for the CDR3 is TGTGCCAGCGGACGACAGGGGGCTTCGGATGAGCAGTTCTTC. This gives the protein CASGRQGASDEQFF.

The chain combines TRBV5-1 with TRBJ1-4; 7 nucleotides agree with TRBD1. The CDR3 covers 12 residues. Germline loops: CDR1 SGHRS, CDR2 YFSETQ. With V trimmed by 7 bases and J by 8 bases, 5 bases remained unmatched. The CDR3, as DNA: TGCGCCAGCGGGGGAGGGGGCGAAAAACTGTTTTTT. This codes for CASGGGGEKLFF.

J is TRBJ1-2 and V is TRBV6-1; TRBD1 is a possible D gene (6 bases). V was cut by 5 bases and J by 2 bases, with 15 bases left in between. In germline, CDR1 is MNHNS, CDR2 SASEGT. The CDR3 extends over 15 amino acids. The CDR3 loop is CASSTSDSNNYGYTF. In nucleotides, the CDR3 is TGTGCCAGCAGTACCTCGGACAGTAACAACTATGGCTACACCTTC.